The 15 T cell receptor beta chains below all came from one sample that was sequenced in a study of T cell changes during pregnancy in multiple sclerosis. TCRdb's table, derived via immunoSEQ multiplex PCR, lists solely in-frame clones and lacks some. The table includes around 40,000 clones, 89% detected once. The specimen was CD4+ T cells from peripheral blood mononuclear cells, collected in the first trimester of pregnancy. These receptors were collected from a female donor with multiple sclerosis, enrolled in a pregnancy study.

The J gene is TRBJ1-5, the V gene TRBV28, with D maybe TRBD1 (6 bases). Trimming took off 3 bases at V and 7 bases at J, with 16 bases between the two ends. The CDR3 loop spans 15 amino acids. Germline CDR1 and CDR2: MDHEN and SYDVKM. Written as DNA, the CDR3 is TGTGCCAGCAGTTTTAGCGGGGGGCGGGAGCAGCCCCAGCATTTT. Amino acid sequence: CASSFSGGREQPQHF. Full variable domain (rest looked up from reference TRBV28 and TRBJ1-5): DVKVTQSSRYLVKRTGEKVFLECVQDMDHENMFWYRQDPGLGLRLIYFSYDVKMKEKGDIPEGYSVSREKKERFSLILESASTNQTSMYLCASSFSGGREQPQHFGDGTRLSIL.

The chain is built from TRBV6-5 and TRBJ2-7; D possibly corresponds to TRBD1 (5 bases). V was pared by 1 base and J by 5 bases, with 9 bases between. The germline gives CDR1 MNHEY, CDR2 SVGAGI. This CDR3 comprises 13 residues. CDR3 protein: CASSYFSGHEQYF. The CDR3 bases are TGTGCCAGCAGTTACTTTTCAGGGCACGAGCAGTACTTC.

The chain employs TRBV6-5 and TRBJ2-5; 9 bases agree with TRBD2. CDR1 is MNHEY and CDR2 is SVGAGI in the germline V gene. The CDR3 runs 16 residues. J lost 5 bases, V lost 2 bases, and 9 bases had no gene match. CDR3: CASSYNGGRARETQYF. CDR3 sequence (DNA): TGTGCCAGCAGTTACAATGGCGGGAGGGCCCGGGAGACCCAGTACTTC.

The chain recombines TRBV5-1 with TRBJ2-3; 8 bases are a match to TRBD2. The CDR3 length is 16 residues. Per the germline V gene, CDR1 is SGHRS and CDR2 is YFSETQ. V dropped 0 bases and J dropped 5; count of bases not matched to a gene: 8. The CDR3 nucleotides read TGCGCCAGCAGCTTGGGAGTAGCGGGATCGCGAGATACGCAGTATTTT. As protein: CASSLGVAGSRDTQYF.

The rearrangement links TRBV2 to TRBJ1-2; tentatively, D is TRBD1 (5 bases). V was shortened by 4 bases and J by 6 bases, with 12 bases between the two germline ends. The CDR3 covers 13 residues. Germline V gene sequence: CDR1 SNHLY, CDR2 FYNNEI. CDR3 residues: CASSGRGKDGYTF. The CDR3 nucleotides are TGTGCCAGCAGTGGTAGGGGTAAGGATGGCTACACCTTC.

This clone was detected a few times. The CDR3 bases are TGCAGTGCTCTTAGGACAGATAGGGCTTTCTTT. This gives the protein CSALRTDRAFF. The chain uses TRBV20-1 and TRBJ1-1; maybe TRBD1 (6 bases). The CDR3 is 11 residues long. Per germline, CDR1 DFQATT and CDR2 SNEGSKA (reference sequence). V dropped 5 bases and J dropped 11 bases, with 15 bases sitting between them.

The V and J genes are TRBV7-2 and TRBJ1-2; D may be TRBD1 (5 bases). V lost 4 bases and J 8 bases, leaving 14 bases between the germline ends. Germline assignment: CDR1 SGHTA and CDR2 FQGNSA. CDR3 length equals 13 residues. The CDR3 DNA sequence: TGTGCCAGCAGCTCATACATAGGGGTCGGCTACACCTTC. Its translation: CASSSYIGVGYTF.

The CDR3 DNA is TGCGCCAGCAGCTTGGTTCCGGGAGTGCCCAATGAGCAGTTCTTC. It yields the protein CASSLVPGVPNEQFF. The V gene is TRBV5-1, the J gene TRBJ2-1; D possibly corresponds to TRBD2 (6 bases). The CDR3 covers 15 residues. The V end was cut by 0 bases, the J end by 6 bases, with 13 bases between. Looked up from germline, CDR1 is SGHRS and CDR2 is YFSETQ.

V is TRBV10-3 and J is TRBJ2-1, with 7 nucleotides matching TRBD2. With 8 bases clipped from V and 7 bases from J, the junction kept 14 bases outside the gene matches. The CDR3 is 15 residues long. In germline, CDR1 is ENHRY, CDR2 SYGVKD. The chain's CDR3 is CAIAGRAGIGNEQFF. In DNA form, the CDR3 reads TGTGCCATCGCCGGTCGAGCGGGAATCGGGAATGAGCAGTTCTTC.

CDR3 in DNA: TGTGCCAGCAGCTTTTTAGGGGCCGGAAACACCATATATTTT. Translation: CASSFLGAGNTIYF. The rearrangement links TRBV7-9 to TRBJ1-3; maybe TRBD1 (5 bases). Trimming cost V 3 bases and J 4 bases, with 10 bases left between them. Germline V gene data show CDR1 as SEHNR and CDR2 as FQNEAQ (reference sequence). The CDR3 loop spans 14 amino acids. Looking up the rest from reference TRBV7-9 and TRBJ1-3 gives the full variable domain: DTGVSQNPRHKITKRGQNVTFRCDPISEHNRLYWYRQTLGQGPEFLTYFQNEAQLEKSRLLSDRFSAERPKGSFSTLEIQRTEQGDSAMYLCASSFLGAGNTIYFGEGSWLTVV.

The rearrangement joins TRBV2 to TRBJ1-2; D is undetermined. V was clipped by 7 bases and J by 1 base, with 13 bases between them. The CDR3 has 14 amino acids. Germline V gives CDR1 SNHLY, CDR2 FYNNEI. For the CDR3, the DNA is TGTGCCAGCAACAAGAGGGAGGGTAACTATGGCTACACCTTC. It yields the protein CASNKREGNYGYTF.

The CDR3 DNA follows: TGTGCCAGCAGTCGGGGTGATCAGCCCCAGCATTTT. As protein: CASSRGDQPQHF. The rearrangement joins TRBV28 to TRBJ1-5; D not resolved. V lost 5 bases, J lost 5 bases, and 7 bases lay in between. The CDR3 runs 12 residues. Germline CDR1 reads MDHEN; CDR2 reads SYDVKM.

This rearrangement joins TRBV19 to TRBJ2-2; D possibly corresponds to TRBD2 (6 bases). The CDR3 consists of 17 residues. From germline, CDR1 is LNHDA and CDR2 SQIVND (reference sequence). Trimming removed 3 bases at V and 7 bases at J, with 21 bases between. The CDR3 sequence is CASSIIHVAETIGELFF. CDR3 DNA sequence: TGTGCCAGTAGTATCATCCACGTAGCGGAAACAATCGGGGAGCTGTTTTTT.

The chain employs TRBV19 and TRBJ2-7, with 8 bases lining up with TRBD1. CDR3 length equals 14 residues. Trimming at V came to 6 bases and at J to 3 bases, leaving 7 bases not matched to a gene. Germline assignment: CDR1 LNHDA and CDR2 SQIVND (reference sequence). The chain's CDR3 is CASSLGQARYEQYF. The DNA for the CDR3 is TGTGCCAGTAGCCTGGGACAGGCTCGCTACGAGCAGTACTTC. Filled out from reference TRBV19 and TRBJ2-7, the complete variable domain reads DGGITQSPKYLFRKEGQNVTLSCEQNLNHDAMYWYRQDPGQGLRLIYYSQIVNDFQKGDIAEGYSVSREKKESFPLTVTSAQKNPTAFYLCASSLGQARYEQYFGPGTRLTVT.

This chain connects TRBV19 to TRBJ2-7, with 7 bases that match TRBD2. The CDR3 extends over 16 amino acids. Germline CDR1 LNHDA, CDR2 SQIVND (reference sequence). The V and J ends lost 6 bases and 3 bases, in that order; junction bases with no gene match: 14. The CDR3 DNA is TGTGCCAGTAGCTCGATGGGGCGGGAGTCTCGCTACGAGCAGTACTTC. Encoded protein: CASSSMGRESRYEQYF.